This T cell receptor (beta chain) originates from a study of blood T cell repertoires in COVID-19. Study as a whole: There were acute and convalescent COVID-19 samples, and they came from the United States, Italy and Spain. Sources were T cells, B-cell-depleted T cells, or PBMCs; the material itself was cDNA or gDNA.

The V end was cut by 5 bases, the J end by 2 bases, with 12 bases between. CDR1 is SGHNT and CDR2 is YENEEA in the germline V gene. The CDR3 totals 14 residues. Per the study methods: Nucleated cell counts were estimated from reference gene primer amplification. Sequenced by immunoSEQ multiplex PCR; TCRdb stores in-frame clones only, minus some. V, J and clone size are those of that table, while D and trimming were read from the DNA. The sample holds roughly 150,000 clones; approximately 81% are singletons and the top ten take roughly a tenth. Sequenced sample: peripheral blood. This receptor was taken from a woman older than 75 with active or convalescent COVID-19. V gene TRBV11-3 combines with J gene TRBJ2-5; no definite D call. The CDR3 protein is CASSASRSQETQYF. CDR3 nucleotides: TGTGCCAGCAGCGCATCGCGATCTCAAGAGACCCAGTACTTC.